The 29 T cell receptor beta chains below all came from one sample that was sequenced in a study of Graves' ophthalmopathy and Graves' hyperthyroidism. RNA transcripts provided the template for amplifying TCR beta CDR3 regions. HTBI-primed first-round RT-PCR preceded second-round multiplex PCR. TCRdb re-analysed the multiplex PCR reads in MiXCR, keeping a single row per CDR3 protein. The table records 200,000 to 250,000 distinct CDR3 sequences, 20% to 25% of them present only once. Sequences were obtained from peripheral blood. These receptors were obtained from a woman in her fifties or sixties with Graves' ophthalmopathy.

The V call is TRBV4-1, the J call TRBJ1-2; D might be TRBD1 (5 bases). The germline gives CDR1 MGHRA, CDR2 YSYEKL. With 2 bases removed from V and 3 bases from J, the gap between germline ends came to 13 bases. The CDR3 totals 15 residues. This CDR3 reads CASSQYYRSYYGYTF. In nucleotides, the CDR3 is TGCGCCAGCAGCCAATACTACAGGTCGTACTATGGCTACACCTTC.

This clonotype has a count of ten or more. The rearrangement joins TRBV28 to TRBJ1-5; the D is unclear. Trimming removed 6 bases at V and 7 bases at J, with 10 bases between. The CDR3 runs to 12 residues. Germline V lookup: CDR1 MDHEN, CDR2 SYDVKM. The CDR3 protein is CASRLVGQPQHF. CDR3 nucleotides: TGTGCCAGCAGGTTGGTAGGGCAGCCCCAGCATTTT. The complete variable domain, with remaining parts taken from reference TRBV28 and TRBJ1-5, reads DVKVTQSSRYLVKRTGEKVFLECVQDMDHENMFWYRQDPGLGLRLIYFSYDVKMKEKGDIPEGYSVSREKKERFSLILESASTNQTSMYLCASRLVGQPQHFGDGTRLSIL.

V usage is TRBV6-1 and J usage is TRBJ1-5; D is perhaps TRBD1 (6 bases). CDR1 and CDR2 (germline): MNHNS, SASEGT. The CDR3 contains 15 residues. Trimming left V 6 bases short and J 6 bases short, with 18 bases between. CDR3 DNA sequence: TGTGCCAGCAGCGTCAAGGGGGTAGAGCCTCAGCCCCAGCATTTT. Its translation is CASSVKGVEPQPQHF.

This clonotype is a singleton in its sample. The J gene is TRBJ1-2, the V gene TRBV29-1; D is ambiguous. Germline V gives CDR1 SQVTM, CDR2 ANQGSEA. CDR3 length equals 12 residues. Trimming left V 7 bases short and J 4 bases short, with 13 bases between. CDR3 sequence reads: CSAKGARYGYTF. CDR3 coding DNA: TGCAGCGCTAAGGGTGCTCGCTATGGCTACACCTTC.

The chain is built from TRBV30 and TRBJ2-5; 12 bases fit TRBD1. The CDR3 contains 15 residues. The germline V gene has CDR1 GTSNPN and CDR2 SVGIG (reference sequence). J gave up 5 bases and V 2 bases, and 6 bases lay outside the gene matches. The CDR3, as DNA: TGTGCCTGGAGTCCCGGGACAGGGGGCATGGAGACCCAGTACTTC. Its translation: CAWSPGTGGMETQYF.

This clonotype was counted ten times or more. The chain joins TRBV11-2 to TRBJ2-6, with 8 bases lining up with TRBD1. Germline V gives CDR1 SGHAT, CDR2 FQNNGV. The J segment lost 2 bases and the V segment lost 5 bases, leaving 8 bases of the junction unmatched. The CDR3 extends over 17 amino acids. The CDR3 here is CASSPTDRGAGANVLTF. Written as DNA, the CDR3 is TGTGCCAGCAGCCCGACCGACAGGGGAGCTGGGGCCAACGTCCTGACTTTC.

This clonotype was picked up many times. In DNA, the CDR3 is TGTGCCAGCAGTTCTAGCGGGAGTAGCAAAAACATTCAGTACTTC. Its translation: CASSSSGSSKNIQYF. The genes are TRBV12-3 or TRBV12-4 and TRBJ2-4; 10 bases are a match to TRBD2. The length of the CDR3 is 15 residues. V lost 4 bases and J lost 3; bases outside the gene matches: 3.

This clonotype appeared a few times. The chain is built from TRBV18 and TRBJ2-3; D remains unclear. Germline CDR1 reads KGHSH; CDR2 reads LQKENI. Trimming stripped 3 bases from V and 0 bases from J, with 7 bases between. The CDR3 is 14 amino acids. The CDR3 DNA follows: TGTGCCAGCTCACCGCTAGACAGCACAGATACGCAGTATTTT. Translating gives CASSPLDSTDTQYF.

The chain recombines TRBV14 with TRBJ1-6; tentative D call: TRBD1 (6 bases). Germline V gives CDR1 SGHDN, CDR2 FVKESK. V dropped 2 bases and J dropped 7 bases, with 9 bases sitting between them. This CDR3 has 14 amino acids. DNA of the CDR3: TGTGCCAGCAGCCAAACAGGGAGAAATTCACCCCTCCACTTT. Its translation: CASSQTGRNSPLHF.

This clonotype was seen many times. This chain joins TRBV28 and TRBJ1-1, with 7 positions matching TRBD1. Per the germline V gene, CDR1 is MDHEN and CDR2 is SYDVKM. V gave up 2 bases and J gave up 8 bases; unmatched junction bases: 5. The CDR3 extends over 13 amino acids. The CDR3 bases are TGTGCCAGCAGTTTAGGGGACAGCCTCGAAGCTTTCTTT. Its translation is CASSLGDSLEAFF.

This sequence joins TRBV5-1 and TRBJ1-6; 8 bases fit TRBD1. Germline V lookup: CDR1 SGHRS, CDR2 YFSETQ. CDR3 length: 15 residues. The J segment lost 10 bases and the V segment lost 4 bases, leaving 10 bases of the junction unmatched. The CDR3 protein is CASSAGQGRGSPLHF. CDR3 bases: TGCGCCAGCAGCGCCGGACAGGGACGAGGATCACCCCTCCACTTT.

This clonotype was seen many times. The chain recombines TRBV6-1 with TRBJ1-6, with a tentative D call TRBD1 (6 bases). CDR3 length: 13 residues. CDR1 and CDR2 (germline): MNHNS, SASEGT. The ends were cut back, 6 bases at V and 10 bases at J, with 13 bases in the middle. CDR3 DNA sequence: TGTGCCAGCAGACGGACAGTTGGGTCACCCCTCCACTTT. Amino acid sequence: CASRRTVGSPLHF.

This clonotype was seen repeatedly, ten times or more. The chain recombines TRBV28 with TRBJ2-7; D is uncertain. The V gene's germline CDR1 is MDHEN and CDR2 SYDVKM. V was clipped by 10 bases and J by 2 bases, with 15 bases between them. This CDR3 spans 13 amino acids. The CDR3 is CATTSSQTYEQYF. The CDR3 nucleotides read TGTGCCACCACCTCCAGCCAAACCTACGAGCAGTACTTC.

This clonotype showed up many times. This chain uses TRBV5-1 with TRBJ1-2; D remains ambiguous. The germline V gene encodes CDR1 SGHRS and CDR2 YFSETQ. Between the trimmed V and J ends, which lost 0 bases and 3 bases, there was a span of 15 bases. The CDR3 spans 16 residues. This chain's CDR3 is CASSLEAVTNYYGYTF. The CDR3 nucleotides read TGCGCCAGCAGCTTGGAGGCAGTGACGAATTACTATGGCTACACCTTC.

This clonotype came up a few times. The chain has TRBV5-1 and TRBJ2-7; D may be TRBD1 (5 bases). V gave up 1 base and J gave up 3 bases, with 11 bases separating them. The CDR3 consists of 14 residues. From germline, CDR1 is SGHRS and CDR2 YFSETQ. CDR3 sequence: CASSLYRSNYEQYF. For the CDR3, the DNA is TGCGCCAGCAGCTTGTACAGGAGCAACTACGAGCAGTACTTC.

This clonotype was picked up many times. CDR3 region: CASSYSIYSQETQYF. The CDR3 DNA sequence: TGTGCCAGCAGTTACTCGATTTACAGCCAAGAGACCCAGTACTTC. The V and J genes are TRBV6-5 and TRBJ2-5, with D unresolved. In germline, CDR1 is MNHEY, CDR2 SVGAGI. V lost 0 bases, J lost 1 base, and 9 bases lay in between. This CDR3 comprises 15 residues.

This clonotype was detected many times. The chain has TRBV20-1 and TRBJ1-6; D is perhaps TRBD1 (6 bases). Germline CDR1 is DFQATT and CDR2 is SNEGSKA (reference sequence). The ends were cut back, 1 base at V and 8 bases at J, with 12 bases in the middle. CDR3 length: 14 residues. CDR3 sequence reads: CSARVPGDYSPLHF. In DNA, the CDR3 is TGCAGTGCTAGAGTACCAGGGGATTATTCACCCCTCCACTTT.

This chain connects TRBV18 to TRBJ1-1; D may be TRBD1 (5 bases). This CDR3 spans 14 amino acids. Trimming left V 3 bases short and J 6 bases short, with 14 bases between. Germline V gene data show CDR1 as KGHSH and CDR2 as LQKENI. The CDR3 DNA is TGTGCCAGCTCACCGAGGGACGCCGGGGCTGAAGCTTTCTTT. Translating gives CASSPRDAGAEAFF.

This clonotype was seen repeatedly, ten times or more. The chain carries TRBV7-9 and TRBJ2-7; either TRBD1 or TRBD2 may fit D (5 bases each). Germline assignment: CDR1 SEHNR and CDR2 FQNEAQ (reference sequence). The CDR3 is 13 amino acids. The V gene lost 4 bases and the J gene lost 4 bases, with 11 bases spanning the gap. The DNA for the CDR3 is TGTGCCAGCAGCTCCGGGACCCTATACGAGCAGTACTTC. It specifies CASSSGTLYEQYF.

This clonotype has a count of ten or more. CDR3 sequence (DNA): TGTGCCAGCAGCCAAGATTGGGGCAGGGCGCCCCAGCATTTT. Translating gives CASSQDWGRAPQHF. The rearrangement links TRBV3-1 to TRBJ1-5, with D tentatively TRBD1 (5 bases). Germline V gene sequence: CDR1 LGHDT, CDR2 YNNKEL (reference sequence). Trimming removed 0 bases at V and 9 bases at J, with 12 bases between. The CDR3 spans 14 residues.

This clonotype was counted many times. The rearrangement joins TRBV29-1 to TRBJ2-5, with D maybe TRBD1 (5 bases). Trimming shortened V by 4 bases and J by 0 bases, and 6 bases separated the two germline ends. In germline, CDR1 is SQVTM, CDR2 ANQGSEA. The CDR3 has 12 residues. The CDR3 here is CSVGGYQETQYF. The CDR3 DNA is TGCAGCGTTGGGGGCTACCAAGAGACCCAGTACTTC.

Ten or more counts support this clonotype. The CDR3 region has the DNA TGTGCCTGGAGTCAGTTGCGGGTAGGGGCTGAAGCTTTCTTT. Protein sequence: CAWSQLRVGAEAFF. This chain joins TRBV30 and TRBJ1-1; D may be TRBD1 (5 bases). Between the trimmed V and J ends, which lost 2 bases and 6 bases, there was a span of 16 bases. The CDR3 has 14 amino acids. Germline V lookup: CDR1 GTSNPN, CDR2 SVGIG (reference sequence).

This clonotype was picked up a small number of times. The genes are TRBV6-4 and TRBJ1-2, with unresolved D. Per the germline V gene, CDR1 is MRHNA and CDR2 is SNTAGT. The germline V and J ends were trimmed by 4 bases and 9 bases, with 0 bases remaining between them. This CDR3 is 8 amino acids long. The CDR3 bases are TGTGCCAGCAGTGGCTACACCTTC. Translating it yields CASSGYTF.

This clonotype occurred many times. The chain joins TRBV7-3 to TRBJ2-7, with D perhaps matching TRBD1 or TRBD2 (5 bases each). Trimming cost V 5 bases and J 6 bases, with 17 bases left between them. Per the germline V gene, CDR1 is SGHTA and CDR2 is FQGTGA. The CDR3 contains 14 residues. The CDR3, as DNA: TGTGCCAGCAGCCCCACCGGGACCCTGGGCGAGCAGTACTTC. Translated: CASSPTGTLGEQYF.

The chain couples TRBV18 to TRBJ1-2, with 7 bases lining up with TRBD1. CDR3 length: 14 residues. In germline, CDR1 is KGHSH, CDR2 LQKENI. Trimming cost V 3 bases and J 8 bases; bases outside gene matches: 9. The CDR3 sequence is CASSPTGPGDGYTF. As DNA, the CDR3 is TGTGCCAGCTCACCGACAGGGCCCGGGGACGGCTACACCTTC.

This clonotype was counted many times. This chain connects TRBV30 to TRBJ1-2; tentatively, D is TRBD1 (6 bases). Germline assignment: CDR1 GTSNPN and CDR2 SVGIG (reference sequence). The ends were cut back, 6 bases at V and 8 bases at J, with 10 bases in the middle. The CDR3 has 10 amino acids. Here the CDR3 DNA reads TGTGCCTGCGACAGGTCGGGCTACACCTTC. Translation: CACDRSGYTF.

The rearrangement uses TRBV6-1 and TRBJ2-5; D not certain. This CDR3 contains 13 residues. Germline V gene lookup returns CDR1 MNHNS and CDR2 SASEGT. Deletions cut 5 bases from V and 7 bases from J, with 14 bases between. CDR3 region: CASSRQAERTQYF. CDR3 nucleotides: TGTGCCAGCAGTCGCCAGGCGGAAAGGACCCAGTACTTC.

This clonotype was recorded at least ten times. V usage is TRBV12-3 or TRBV12-4 and J usage is TRBJ1-1, with no clear D. V was clipped by 4 bases and J by 4 bases, with 10 bases between them. The CDR3 runs to 13 residues. The CDR3 is CASSSARSTEAFF. In nucleotides, the CDR3 is TGTGCCAGCAGTTCCGCTCGGAGCACTGAAGCTTTCTTT.

This chain uses TRBV3-1 with TRBJ1-5, with D hard to call. Trimming shortened V by 1 base and J by 7 bases, and 14 bases separated the two germline ends. In germline, CDR1 is LGHDT, CDR2 YNNKEL (reference sequence). The CDR3 spans 15 residues. In DNA form, the CDR3 reads TGTGCCAGCAGCCAAGGACGAAGCCCCAGACAGCCCCAGCATTTT. It is translated as CASSQGRSPRQPQHF.